This T cell receptor beta chain was captured in a study of OX40 agonist ivuxolimab in advanced cancers. Study background: An anti-OX40 (CD134) antibody with agonistic activity, ivuxolimab, was administered to patients. General study results and limits: CD4+ and CD8+ blood T cells expanded clonally by week 6 at 0.1 to 3.0 mg/kg. Clonal expansion among partial responders at 0.1-3.0 mg/kg ranked near the lowest.

For this clone: Its antigen remains unknown.

Sequenced by immunoSEQ multiplex PCR; TCRdb stores in-frame clones only, minus some. The top ten hold approximately 2.4% of the sample, which has 30,000 to 35,000 clones, 82% seen once. This specimen consisted of CD4+ or CD8+ T cells sorted from blood, obtained in a trial of the OX40 agonist ivuxolimab. This TCR was sampled from an adult with an advanced solid tumor such as melanoma, head and neck, liver or kidney cancer.

Here the CDR3 DNA reads TGTGCCAGCAGCAGGACTAGCATCCACAAGCAGTACTTC. Translation gives CASSRTSIHKQYF. This chain links TRBV7-2 with TRBJ2-7, with 8 positions matching TRBD2. The CDR3 consists of 13 residues. V shed 5 bases, J shed 8 bases, and the junction held 8 bases outside the gene matches. Germline V gene data show CDR1 as SGHTA and CDR2 as FQGNSA.